A selection of T cell receptor beta chains follows, all from one sample in a study of blood T cell repertoires in COVID-19. Assay: immunoSEQ multiplex PCR; the TCRdb copy retains only in-frame clones and omits some. This table has over 150,000 clones, about 90% appearing once. The sequencing sample was made of PBMCs or T cells enriched from blood (not recorded which). The source is a woman younger than 30 who had recovered from COVID-19. The CDR3 runs from the conserved cysteine through the conserved F or W. The D gene is left open where the match is weak.

>TRBJ2-1|-|TRBV12-3/TRBV12-4
CASSLSLWNEQFF
TGTGCCAGCAGCCTTTCACTTTGGAATGAGCAGTTCTTC
>TRBJ1-3|-|TRBV28
CASSSPPDSYSGNTIYF
TGTGCCAGCAGTTCCCCCCCCGACAGCTACTCTGGAAACACCATATATTTT
>TRBJ1-4|TRBD1|TRBV29-1
CSAMHPGQGYEKLFF
TGCAGCGCTATGCACCCGGGACAGGGGTATGAAAAACTGTTTTTT
>TRBJ2-2|TRBD1|TRBV27
CASSGGDRGYTGELFF
TGTGCCAGCAGTGGGGGGGACAGGGGATACACCGGGGAGCTGTTTTTT
>TRBJ2-3|-|TRBV4-2
CASSQSLGAGRDTQYF
TGTGCCAGCAGCCAAAGCCTGGGAGCTGGCCGAGATACGCAGTATTTT
>TRBJ1-3|-|TRBV6-5
CASSLTSPRSRNTIYF
TGTGCCAGCAGTTTGACATCCCCCCGGTCTAGAAACACCATATATTTT
>TRBJ2-4|TRBD2|TRBV2
CASGGEGKNIQYF
TGTGCCAGCGGGGGGGAGGGCAAAAACATTCAGTACTTC
>TRBJ2-7|TRBD2|TRBV11-2
CASSTYSGASYEQYF
TGTGCCAGCAGCACCTATAGCGGGGCTTCCTACGAGCAGTACTTC
>TRBJ2-7|-|TRBV20-1
CREGGDEQYF
TGCAGGGAAGGGGGGGACGAGCAGTACTTC
>TRBJ1-5|-|TRBV10-1
CASSGQGPPQPQHF
TGCGCCAGCAGTGGCCAGGGGCCCCCTCAGCCCCAGCATTTT
>TRBJ1-5|-|TRBV24-1
CATSDGLYSNQPQHF
TGTGCCACCAGTGATGGGCTTTATAGCAATCAGCCCCAGCATTTT
>TRBJ1-2|-|TRBV15
CATSRSGSYGYTF
TGTGCCACCAGCAGATCGGGGAGCTATGGCTACACCTTC
>TRBJ2-7|TRBD1|TRBV28
CASRTGQGGYEQYF
TGTGCCAGCAGGACCGGACAGGGGGGCTACGAGCAGTACTTC
>TRBJ1-1|-|TRBV19
CASSLTENTEAFF
TGTGCCAGTAGTTTGACAGAGAACACTGAAGCTTTCTTT
>TRBJ2-1|TRBD1|TRBV12-5
CASGLVRYRGQSSYNEQFF
TGTGCTAGTGGTTTGGTACGCTACAGGGGGCAAAGCTCCTACAATGAGCAGTTCTTC
>TRBJ2-3|-|TRBV19
CASSIAGSTDTQYF
TGTGCCAGTAGTATAGCCGGGAGCACAGATACGCAGTATTTT
>TRBJ1-2|-|TRBV6-5
CASSPGTPYGYTF
TGTGCCAGCAGTCCGGGGACACCCTATGGCTACACCTTC
>TRBJ1-5|TRBD1|TRBV2
CASTGQSNQPQHF
TGTGCCAGCACGGGACAGAGCAATCAGCCCCAGCATTTT